This paragraph reports one T cell receptor (beta chain). Its antigen is not identified. Without the conserved terminal phenylalanine or tryptophan, this CDR3 likely stems from a read error. The data originate from a study of tumor-infiltrating lymphocytes in primary liver carcinoma. Synthesis of TCR beta cDNA was carried out from 450 to 500 ng total RNA with a constant-region primer. TCR beta libraries came from three nested multiplex PCR rounds using slightly modified ARM-PCR. With TRBV1-TRBV30 forward primers and a C-beta reverse primer, the first two PCR rounds were run for approximately 9 cycles each. Via MiXCR, TCRdb re-called the multiplex PCR reads, giving one row per CDR3 protein. The table records around 190,000 distinct CDR3 sequences, about 82% of them present only once. The study's findings and limits: Compared with tumor region pairs, tumor-adjacent and tumor-blood pairs overlapped less.

DNA and RNA were both co-extracted from about 19-30 mg of bulk tissue that had not been sorted. The cohort consisted of patients whose primary liver carcinoma was surgically resected. This CDR3 spans 14 amino acids. V gene TRBV12-3 or TRBV12-4 combines with J gene TRBJ2-5; tentative D call: TRBD2 (6 bases). Sequenced input: tumor tissue from primary liver carcinoma. This receptor was taken from a man aged 35-49 years with primary liver carcinoma and hepatitis B virus infection. CDR3 sequence (DNA): TGTGTCAGCATCCCCAGGGAGGATCTGTTGACCCAGTACTCC. Protein product: CVSIPREDLLTQYS.